A selection of T cell receptor beta chains follows, all from one sample in a study of tumor and adjacent non-tumor tissue in lung cancer. TCRdb reprocessed the multiplex PCR reads with MiXCR, giving one entry per CDR3 protein. The sample holds approximately 120,000 distinct CDR3 sequences; about 64% are singletons and the top ten take roughly 19%. The sample taken for sequencing was distant non-tumor lung tissue. These receptors originate from a man in his sixties with non-small cell lung cancer. CDR3s include the opening cysteine and the closing phenylalanine or tryptophan. D genes are given only for firm matches. Clone size is stated in some rows and not others, as once, few, many or a class when expanded.

many	TRBJ1-1	-	TRBV13	CASSFKQNTEAFF	TGTGCCAGCAGCTTCAAGCAGAACACTGAAGCTTTCTTT
few	TRBJ2-5	-	TRBV6-5	CASVEGPGCETQYF	TGTGCCAGCGTGGAAGGTCCCGGGTGTGAGACCCAGTACTTC
-	TRBJ2-5	TRBD2	TRBV6-2/TRBV6-3	CASNYRTRGSPQETQYF	TGTGCCAGCAATTACCGGACTAGGGGATCACCACAAGAGACCCAGTACTTC
-	TRBJ2-7	-	TRBV4-3	CASSLAQGQAYEQYF	TGCGCCAGCAGCCTAGCGCAAGGACAAGCCTACGAGCAGTACTTC
few	TRBJ1-5	-	TRBV6-6	CANTTDGGVGNQPQHF	TGTGCCAATACCACCGACGGGGGAGTAGGCAATCAGCCCCAGCATTTT
many	TRBJ2-1	TRBD2	TRBV10-2	CASSEWLAGGRDNEQFF	TGCGCCAGCAGTGAGTGGTTGGCGGGGGGGCGCGACAATGAGCAGTTCTTC
many	TRBJ2-7	TRBD1	TRBV10-3	CAISEMKDRGNEQYF	TGTGCCATCAGTGAAATGAAGGACAGGGGCAACGAGCAGTACTTC
-	TRBJ2-3	TRBD2	TRBV11-2	CASSPWRGGTDTQYF	TGTGCCAGCAGCCCGTGGCGGGGGGGCACAGATACGCAGTATTTT
-	TRBJ1-3	-	TRBV6-5	CASNYLILTGNTIYF	TGTGCCAGCAATTACTTGATTTTGACTGGAAACACCATATATTTT
few	TRBJ2-2	-	TRBV11-2	CANSLDPRTGELSF	TGTGCCAACAGCTTAGATCCGCGGACCGGGGAGCTGTCTTTT
-	TRBJ2-1	-	TRBV29-1	CSVEQGFREQFF	TGCAGCGTTGAACAAGGTTTCCGTGAGCAGTTCTTC
-	TRBJ1-3	TRBD1	TRBV20-1	CSATGQAGNTIYF	TGCAGTGCTACCGGACAGGCTGGAAACACCATATATTTT
-	TRBJ2-2	-	TRBV6-5	CDSSNLYTGELFF	TGTGACAGCAGTAACTTATACACCGGGGAGCTGTTTTTT
-	TRBJ1-3	-	TRBV20-1	CSAREARGSGNTIYF	TGCAGTGCTAGAGAGGCAAGGGGTTCTGGAAACACCATATATTTT
-	TRBJ2-7	TRBD2	TRBV4-3	CASSHGVAGTYDEQYF	TGTGCCAGCAGCCATGGGGTAGCGGGGACGTACGACGAGCAGTACTTC
few	TRBJ2-3	-	TRBV20-1	CSARDSDRGVTDTQYF	TGCAGTGCTAGAGATAGCGATAGAGGGGTAACAGATACGCAGTATTTT
many	TRBJ2-3	TRBD2	TRBV5-1	CASSLFSGTDTQYF	TGCGCCAGCAGCTTGTTTAGCGGGACAGATACGCAGTATTTT
many	TRBJ1-5	-	TRBV6-6	CASSYKGSFRRNQPQHF	TGTGCCAGCAGTTATAAAGGGTCCTTCCGTCGCAATCAGCCCCAGCATTTT
-	TRBJ2-1	-	TRBV19	CPSSIITQGEQFF	TGTCCCAGTAGTATTATCACCCAAGGGGAGCAGTTCTTC
medium-sized	TRBJ1-2	-	TRBV29-1	CSEYRTPVGYTF	TGCAGCGAGTACCGGACCCCAGTGGGCTACACCTTC
-	TRBJ2-1	TRBD2	TRBV5-1	CVSSLAGFYNEQFF	TGCGTCAGTAGCTTAGCGGGGTTCTACAATGAGCAGTTCTTC
many	TRBJ2-2	-	TRBV4-2	CASSQDQGSYTGELFF	TGTGCCAGCAGCCAAGATCAGGGGTCATACACCGGGGAGCTGTTTTTT